The 23 T cell receptor beta chains below come from one sample, sequenced in a study of CXCR3-negative and CXCR3-positive naive CD8 T cells. UMI-labeled 5' RACE TRB cDNA libraries were prepared from the cells. From its re-call of the 5' RACE reads, TCRdb lists each CDR3 protein once, without DNA. The sample includes 84,000 or so distinct CDR3 sequences. Material for sequencing was naive CXCR3- CD8+ T cells from blood. Subset of the sample: CD45RO-CCR7+CD27+CD95- naive CD8+ T cells lacking CXCR3 (TNR3-). Every receptor here comes from a human donor in good health. Some clones in this sample may be carry-over from other donors' samples.

The chain recombines TRBV7-3 with TRBJ2-7; TCRdb calls TRBD1, which cannot be checked without DNA. The CDR3 runs to 12 residues. CDR1 and CDR2 (germline): SGHTA, FQGTGA. The CDR3 reads CASSLPGGEQYF.

The V gene is TRBV19, the J gene TRBJ2-1; no DNA is available, so the TRBD2 call from TCRdb remains unchecked. The CDR3 has 16 residues. The germline CDR1 and CDR2 sequences are LNHDA and SQIVND (reference sequence). The CDR3: CASSSLAGGLNNEQFF.

The chain links TRBV7-9 to TRBJ2-6; TCRdb outputs TRBD2, but without DNA this stays unchecked. This CDR3 is 15 amino acids long. Looked up from germline, CDR1 is SEHNR and CDR2 is FQNEAQ (reference sequence). This chain's CDR3 is CASSLQGGGANVLTF.

V and J are TRBV7-6 and TRBJ2-1. CDR3 length equals 15 residues. Germline CDR1 is SGHVS and CDR2 is FNYEAQ. The CDR3 here is CASSLDIGLLDSQFF.

The chain uses TRBV6-6 and TRBJ2-2; TCRdb picks TRBD1, but there is no DNA to check that call. The CDR3 has 15 residues. Germline V gene lookup returns CDR1 MNHNY and CDR2 SVGAGI (reference sequence). CDR3 protein: CASSPWTGRAGELFF.

This rearrangement joins TRBV29-1 to TRBJ2-7. The CDR3 runs to 13 residues. Germline CDR1 and CDR2: SQVTM and ANQGSEA. CDR3 in amino acids: CSVVAGRAYEQYF.

This sequence joins TRBV5-6 and TRBJ2-3. The CDR3 loop spans 13 amino acids. Looked up from germline, CDR1 is SGHDT and CDR2 is YYEEEE. CDR3 amino acids: CASSDGMTDTQYF.

The chain combines TRBV2 with TRBJ2-2; TCRdb proposes TRBD2, but this gene call is untestable without DNA. The CDR3 has 16 residues. Germline assignment: CDR1 SNHLY and CDR2 FYNNEI. The CDR3 loop reads CASSEWETTNTGELFF. The full variable domain, in which reference TRBV2 and TRBJ2-2 provide the parts outside the CDR3, is EPEVTQTPSHQVTQMGQEVILRCVPISNHLYFYWYRQILGQKVEFLVSFYNNEISEKSEIFDDQFSVERPDGSNFTLKIRSTKLEDSAMYFCASSEWETTNTGELFFGEGSRLTVL.

The chain recombines TRBV28 with TRBJ2-2; TCRdb designates TRBD2, a call that cannot be tested without DNA. This CDR3 has 16 residues. Germline CDR1 is MDHEN and CDR2 is SYDVKM. CDR3 protein: CASSDGTSGNTGELFF.

The chain joins TRBV12-3 or TRBV12-4 to TRBJ2-1; the D gene TCRdb calls, TRBD2, cannot be checked with no DNA. This CDR3 contains 15 residues. CDR3: CASRTSGNSYNEQFF.

The chain has TRBV19 and TRBJ2-2. Germline CDR1 reads LNHDA; CDR2 reads SQIVND (reference sequence). The CDR3 is made up of 13 amino acids. CDR3 region: CASSIAMTGELFF.

This sequence joins TRBV29-1 and TRBJ2-7; TCRdb indicates TRBD1, and absent DNA this call remains unverified. CDR3 size: 14 residues. Looked up from germline, CDR1 is SQVTM and CDR2 is ANQGSEA. The CDR3 reads CSVKYDGQAYEQYF.

The genes are TRBV11-3 and TRBJ2-5; with no DNA, the TCRdb D assignment of TRBD1 cannot be verified. In germline, CDR1 is SGHNT, CDR2 YENEEA. CDR3 length equals 13 residues. The CDR3 loop is CASSRGAEETQYF.

The chain carries TRBV29-1 and TRBJ2-3; the D call of TRBD1 rests on TCRdb alone, since no DNA is present to check it. Germline V gene lookup returns CDR1 SQVTM and CDR2 ANQGSEA. This CDR3 contains 13 residues. CDR3 region: CSVERERTDTQYF.

The CDR3 reads CASSERVGRYEQYF. The chain has TRBV10-1 and TRBJ2-7. This CDR3 comprises 14 residues. Germline assignment: CDR1 WNHNN and CDR2 SYGVQD (reference sequence).

This chain joins TRBV6-4 and TRBJ2-1; lacking DNA, the TRBD1 call made by TCRdb goes unchecked. Germline CDR1 is MRHNA and CDR2 is SNTAGT. The CDR3 totals 14 residues. This chain's CDR3 is CASSDGGANNEQFF.

The chain couples TRBV29-1 to TRBJ2-1; the D call from TCRdb, TRBD1, cannot be confirmed without DNA. CDR1 and CDR2 (germline): SQVTM, ANQGSEA. The CDR3 spans 12 residues. The CDR3 here is CSQGDVYNEQFF.

The V and J genes are TRBV12-3 or TRBV12-4 and TRBJ1-4. The CDR3 covers 12 residues. CDR3 region: CASSRREEKLFF.

The chain links TRBV7-7 to TRBJ2-5; TCRdb outputs TRBD1, but without DNA this stays unchecked. The germline CDR1 and CDR2 sequences are SSHAT and FNYEAQ (reference sequence). This CDR3 spans 15 amino acids. The CDR3 reads CASSLEGTDSETQYF.

The V gene is TRBV12-3 or TRBV12-4, the J gene TRBJ2-3; TCRdb gives TRBD1 as the D gene, but with no DNA this cannot be confirmed. This CDR3 comprises 14 residues. This CDR3 is CASSHNRDADTQYF.

The gene calls are TRBV27 and TRBJ2-7; the D call of TRBD1 rests on TCRdb alone, since no DNA is present to check it. This CDR3 comprises 13 residues. In germline, CDR1 is MNHEY, CDR2 SMNVEV (reference sequence). CDR3 protein: CASSLTGGHEQYF.

V is TRBV11-2 and J is TRBJ2-3. The CDR3 extends over 12 amino acids. CDR1 and CDR2 (germline): SGHAT, FQNNGV. This chain's CDR3 is CPSNLGGDTQYF.

The chain has TRBV12-3 or TRBV12-4 and TRBJ2-1. CDR3 length equals 11 residues. CDR3 protein: CASSFLGKQFF.